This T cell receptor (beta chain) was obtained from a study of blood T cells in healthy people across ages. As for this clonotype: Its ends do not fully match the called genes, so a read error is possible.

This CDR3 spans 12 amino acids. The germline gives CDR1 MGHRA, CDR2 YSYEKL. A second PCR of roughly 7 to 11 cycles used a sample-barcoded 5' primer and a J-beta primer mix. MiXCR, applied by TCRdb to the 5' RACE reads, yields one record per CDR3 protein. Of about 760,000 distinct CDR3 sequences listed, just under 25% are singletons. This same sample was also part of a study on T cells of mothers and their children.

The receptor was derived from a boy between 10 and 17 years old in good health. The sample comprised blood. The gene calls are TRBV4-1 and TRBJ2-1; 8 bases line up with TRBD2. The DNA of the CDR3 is TGCGCCAGCAGCCAACCGGGAGGGCGATTAAACTTC. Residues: CASSQPGGRLNF.